The source of this TCR beta chain is a study of cytomegalovirus exposure and HLA in healthy donors. Details on this clone: Its antigen is currently unknown.

Findings and caveats of the study: V segments that were indistinguishable, TRBV6-2 and TRBV6-3 among them, were omitted from analysis. The HLA-A and HLA-B alleles of most subjects were reportedly predicted accurately from TCR beta sequences.

Germline loops: CDR1 SNHLY, CDR2 FYNNEI. Trimming shortened V by 8 bases and J by 2 bases, and 15 bases separated the two germline ends. There are 14 residues in the CDR3. Healthy individuals who donated bone marrow served as the donors. With 60 Vbeta and 13 Jbeta primers, the PCR was carried out. Profiled with immunoSEQ multiplex PCR; TCRdb holds only in-frame clones, not every one. The sample lists 140,000 or so clones; roughly 70% were seen once. V and J are TRBV2 and TRBJ2-5; D might be TRBD1 (6 bases). The receptor was isolated from a man between 18 and 29 years old in good health and CMV-seropositive. What was sequenced was PBMCs. DNA for the CDR3: TGTGCCAGCTCCAGGGGCGGCCCTCAAGAGACCCAGTACTTC. Amino acid sequence: CASSRGGPQETQYF.